Each of the 8 T cell receptor beta chains below was sequenced from the same sample in a study of CD8+ T cells in alopecia areata. The sequencing template was cDNA reverse transcribed from extracted RNA. This table comes from immunoSEQ multiplex PCR, and its TCRdb copy is limited to in-frame clones, with some not included. The sample shows about 140,000 clones, roughly 64% of them seen only once. Here the sequenced sample was CD4+ T cells sorted from blood, taken at week 0. The receptors stem from a human donor with alopecia areata.

This chain links TRBV11-2 with TRBJ1-5, with 10 bases fitting TRBD1. Germline CDR1 reads SGHAT; CDR2 reads FQNNGV. This CDR3 is built from 15 residues. Trimming at V came to 5 bases and at J to 1 base, leaving 2 bases not matched to a gene. CDR3 sequence reads: CASSPDRGSNQPQHF. The CDR3 nucleotides read TGTGCCAGCAGCCCGGACAGGGGGAGCAATCAGCCCCAGCATTTT.

The V and J genes are TRBV7-9 and TRBJ1-2, with D possibly TRBD1 on 5 matching bases. Germline assignment: CDR1 SEHNR and CDR2 FQNEAQ (reference sequence). The V end was cut by 6 bases, the J end by 7 bases, with 9 bases between. The CDR3 has 11 residues. CDR3 nucleotide sequence: TGTGCCAGCAGTCAGGGAGGTGGCTACACCTTC. Its translation is CASSQGGGYTF.

This clone was observed a handful of times. The CDR3 loop reads CASSSGQGTEAFF. DNA of the CDR3: TGCGCCAGCAGCTCGGGACAGGGGACTGAAGCTTTCTTT. The chain couples TRBV5-1 to TRBJ1-1; the match to TRBD1 covers 10 bases. V trimming: 3 bases; J trimming: 5 bases; junction bases outside the gene matches: 1. Germline V CDR1 and CDR2: SGHRS, YFSETQ. The length of the CDR3 is 13 residues.

The CDR3 spells CASSARGARTDTQYF. DNA for the CDR3: TGTGCCAGCAGCGCCCGAGGGGCTCGCACAGATACGCAGTATTTT. V gene TRBV2 combines with J gene TRBJ2-3; D possibly matches TRBD1 or TRBD2 (5 bases each). This CDR3 has 15 residues. Deletions cut 6 bases from V and 1 base from J, with 14 bases between. Germline V gene lookup returns CDR1 SNHLY and CDR2 FYNNEI.

This clone turned up a few times. The J gene is TRBJ1-2, the V gene TRBV2; D might be TRBD1 (6 bases). The germline V gene encodes CDR1 SNHLY and CDR2 FYNNEI. The CDR3 runs 14 residues. V was cut by 6 bases and J by 8 bases, with 19 bases left in between. CDR3 region: CASRKEGESGGYTF. In nucleotides, the CDR3 is TGTGCCAGCAGAAAGGAGGGGGAATCGGGCGGCTACACCTTC.

The gene calls are TRBV10-3 and TRBJ2-5; the match to TRBD2 covers 12 bases. The germline V gene has CDR1 ENHRY and CDR2 SYGVKD. V lost 4 bases and J lost 5; bases outside the gene matches: 5. There are 15 residues in the CDR3. CDR3: CAISGSSGGAETQYF. The CDR3 DNA reads TGTGCCATCAGTGGGTCTAGCGGGGGGGCGGAGACCCAGTACTTC.

The V and J genes are TRBV30 and TRBJ1-6, with a tentative D call TRBD1 (5 bases). The CDR3 is 13 amino acids. Germline V CDR1 and CDR2: GTSNPN, SVGIG (reference sequence). Trimming stripped 0 bases from V and 9 bases from J, with 9 bases between. The CDR3 is CAWSVLGGSPLHF. The DNA for the CDR3 is TGTGCCTGGAGTGTACTGGGGGGTTCACCCCTCCACTTT.

The V call is TRBV7-9, the J call TRBJ2-1, with TRBD1 matching 7 bases. V trimming: 5 bases; J trimming: 6 bases; junction bases outside the gene matches: 1. CDR3 length: 12 amino acids. In germline, CDR1 is SEHNR, CDR2 FQNEAQ (reference sequence). The CDR3 sequence is CASSRTGNEQFF. CDR3 nucleotides: TGTGCCAGCAGCCGGACAGGCAATGAGCAGTTCTTC.